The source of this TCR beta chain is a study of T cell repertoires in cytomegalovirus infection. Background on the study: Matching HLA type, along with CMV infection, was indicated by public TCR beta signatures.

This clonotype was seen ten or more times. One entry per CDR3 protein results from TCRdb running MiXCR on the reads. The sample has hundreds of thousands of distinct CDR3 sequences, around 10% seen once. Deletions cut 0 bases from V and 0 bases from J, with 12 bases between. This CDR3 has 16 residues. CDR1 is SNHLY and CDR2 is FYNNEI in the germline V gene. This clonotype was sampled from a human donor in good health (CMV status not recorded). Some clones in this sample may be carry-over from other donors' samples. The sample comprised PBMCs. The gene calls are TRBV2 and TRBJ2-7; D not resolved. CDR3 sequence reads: CASSEAGTSRSYEQYF. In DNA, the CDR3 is TGTGCCAGCAGTGAAGCCGGCACGAGTCGCTCCTACGAGCAGTACTTC.